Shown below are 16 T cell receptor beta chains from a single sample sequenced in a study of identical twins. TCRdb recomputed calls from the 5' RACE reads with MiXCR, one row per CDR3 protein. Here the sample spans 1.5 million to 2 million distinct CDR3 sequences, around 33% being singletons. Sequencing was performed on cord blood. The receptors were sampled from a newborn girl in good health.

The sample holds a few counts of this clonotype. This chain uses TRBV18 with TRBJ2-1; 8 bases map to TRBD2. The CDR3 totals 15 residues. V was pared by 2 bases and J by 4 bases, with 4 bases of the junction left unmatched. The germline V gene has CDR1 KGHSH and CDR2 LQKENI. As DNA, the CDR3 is TGTGCCAGCTCACCAAGGACTAGCCTTTACAATGAGCAGTTCTTC. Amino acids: CASSPRTSLYNEQFF.

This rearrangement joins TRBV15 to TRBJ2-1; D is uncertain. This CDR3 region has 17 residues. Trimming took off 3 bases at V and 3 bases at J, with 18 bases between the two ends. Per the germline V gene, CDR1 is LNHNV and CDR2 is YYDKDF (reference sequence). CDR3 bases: TGTGCCACCAGCAGGTATAGCTACGCACAAATCTACAATGAGCAGTTCTTC. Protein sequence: CATSRYSYAQIYNEQFF.

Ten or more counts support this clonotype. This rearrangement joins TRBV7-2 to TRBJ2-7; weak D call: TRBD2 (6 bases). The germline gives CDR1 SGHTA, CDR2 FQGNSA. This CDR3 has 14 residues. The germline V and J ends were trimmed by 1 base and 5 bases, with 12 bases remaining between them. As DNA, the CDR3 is TGTGCCAGCAGCTTAGTCCGGGAGAATAACGAGCAGTACTTC. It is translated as CASSLVRENNEQYF.

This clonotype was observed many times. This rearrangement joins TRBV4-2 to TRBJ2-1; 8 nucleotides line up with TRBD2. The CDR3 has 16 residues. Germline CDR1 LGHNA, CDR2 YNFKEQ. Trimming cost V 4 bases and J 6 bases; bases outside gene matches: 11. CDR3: CASSPGLAGFVNEQFF. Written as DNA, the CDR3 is TGTGCCAGCAGCCCCGGATTAGCGGGGTTCGTCAATGAGCAGTTCTTC.

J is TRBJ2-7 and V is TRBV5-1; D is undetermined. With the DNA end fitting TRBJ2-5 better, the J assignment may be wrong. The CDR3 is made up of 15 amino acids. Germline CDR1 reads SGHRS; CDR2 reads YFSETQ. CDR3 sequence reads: CASSLAGVYGETQYF. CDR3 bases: TGCGCCAGCAGCTTGGCCGGAGTCTACGGGGAGACCCAGTACTTC.

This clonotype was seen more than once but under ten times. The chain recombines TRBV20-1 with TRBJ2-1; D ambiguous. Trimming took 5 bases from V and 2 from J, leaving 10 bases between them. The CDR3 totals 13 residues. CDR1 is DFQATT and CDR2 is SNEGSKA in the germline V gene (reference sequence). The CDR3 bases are TGCAGTGCTCTGGACCAGCCCTACAATGAGCAGTTCTTC. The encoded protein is CSALDQPYNEQFF.

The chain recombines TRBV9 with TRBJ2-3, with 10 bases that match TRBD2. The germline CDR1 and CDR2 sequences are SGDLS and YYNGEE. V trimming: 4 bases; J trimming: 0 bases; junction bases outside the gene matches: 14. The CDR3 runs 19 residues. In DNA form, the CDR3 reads TGTGCCAGCAGCACCCGGCTAGCGGGGGATGCTACTAGCACAGATACGCAGTATTTT. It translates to CASSTRLAGDATSTDTQYF.

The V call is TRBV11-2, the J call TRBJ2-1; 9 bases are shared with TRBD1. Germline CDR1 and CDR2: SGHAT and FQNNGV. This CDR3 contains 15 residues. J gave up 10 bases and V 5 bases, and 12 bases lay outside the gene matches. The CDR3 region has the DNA TGTGCCAGCAGCGGGGACAGGGCAAAGCTAGGGGAGCAGTTCTTC. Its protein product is CASSGDRAKLGEQFF.

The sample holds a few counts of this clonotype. The CDR3 loop reads CASSFGDRVNYGYTF. As DNA, the CDR3 is TGTGCCAGCAGTTTCGGGGACAGGGTTAACTATGGCTACACCTTC. The chain uses TRBV12-3 or TRBV12-4 and TRBJ1-2; TRBD1 agrees at 9 bases. J was trimmed by 1 base and V by 3 bases; bases with no gene match: 3. CDR3 length: 15 residues.

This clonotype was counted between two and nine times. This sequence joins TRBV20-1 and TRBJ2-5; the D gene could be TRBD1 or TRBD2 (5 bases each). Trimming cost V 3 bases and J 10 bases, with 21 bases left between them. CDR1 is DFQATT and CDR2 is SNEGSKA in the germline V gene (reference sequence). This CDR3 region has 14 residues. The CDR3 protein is CSASTGTRGRDQYF. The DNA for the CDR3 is TGCAGTGCTAGTACCGGGACCCGGGGAAGAGACCAGTACTTC.

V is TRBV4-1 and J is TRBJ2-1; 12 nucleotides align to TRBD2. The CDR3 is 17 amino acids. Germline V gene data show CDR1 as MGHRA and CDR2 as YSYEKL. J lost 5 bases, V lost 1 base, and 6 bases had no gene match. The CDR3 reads CASSQVKLAGGHNEQFF. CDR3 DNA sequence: TGCGCCAGCAGCCAAGTTAAACTAGCGGGAGGACACAATGAGCAGTTCTTC.

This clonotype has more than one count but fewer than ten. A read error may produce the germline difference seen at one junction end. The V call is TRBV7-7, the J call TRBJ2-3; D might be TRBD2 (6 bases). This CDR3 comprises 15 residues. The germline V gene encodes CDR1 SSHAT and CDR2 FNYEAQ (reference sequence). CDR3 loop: CASSPEASAADTQYF. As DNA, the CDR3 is TGTGCTAGCAGCCCGGAGGCTAGCGCAGCAGATACGCAGTATTTT.

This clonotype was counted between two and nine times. The CDR3 nucleotides are TGTGCCAGCAGCCAAGACACAGTTCCCCAGCCCCAGCATTTT. Its protein product is CASSQDTVPQPQHF. This chain joins TRBV3-1 and TRBJ1-5; D is unclear. V shed 0 bases and J shed 7 bases, with 10 bases lying between them. From germline, CDR1 is LGHDT and CDR2 YNNKEL (reference sequence). CDR3 length: 14 residues.

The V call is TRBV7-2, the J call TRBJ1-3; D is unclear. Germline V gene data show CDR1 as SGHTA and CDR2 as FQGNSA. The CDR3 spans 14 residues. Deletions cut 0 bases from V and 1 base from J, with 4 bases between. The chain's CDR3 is CASSLAYSGNTIYF. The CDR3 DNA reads TGTGCCAGCAGCTTAGCTTATTCTGGAAACACCATATATTTT.

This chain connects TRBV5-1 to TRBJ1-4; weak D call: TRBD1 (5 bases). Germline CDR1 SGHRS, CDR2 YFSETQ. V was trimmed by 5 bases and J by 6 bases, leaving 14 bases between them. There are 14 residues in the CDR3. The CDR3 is CASSRDGVDEKLFF. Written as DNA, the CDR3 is TGCGCCAGCAGTCGGGACGGCGTTGATGAAAAACTGTTTTTT.

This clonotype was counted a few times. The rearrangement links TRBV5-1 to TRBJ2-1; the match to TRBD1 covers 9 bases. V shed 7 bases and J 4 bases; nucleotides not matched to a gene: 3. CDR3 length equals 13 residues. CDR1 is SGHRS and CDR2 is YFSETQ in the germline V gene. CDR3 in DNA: TGCGCCAGCGCACAGGGGGCGTACAATGAGCAGTTCTTC. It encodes CASAQGAYNEQFF.